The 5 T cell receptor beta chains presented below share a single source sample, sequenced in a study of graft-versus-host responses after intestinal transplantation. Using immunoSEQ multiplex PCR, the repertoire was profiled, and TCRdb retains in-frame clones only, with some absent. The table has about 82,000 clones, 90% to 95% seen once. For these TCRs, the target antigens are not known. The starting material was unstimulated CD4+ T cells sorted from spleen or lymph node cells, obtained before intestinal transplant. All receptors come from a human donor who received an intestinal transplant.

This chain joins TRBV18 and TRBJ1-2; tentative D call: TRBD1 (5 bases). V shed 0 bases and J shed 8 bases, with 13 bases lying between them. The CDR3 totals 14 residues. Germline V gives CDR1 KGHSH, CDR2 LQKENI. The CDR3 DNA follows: TGTGCCAGCTCACCACCGTTTGGAGGGGACGGCTACACCTTC. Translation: CASSPPFGGDGYTF. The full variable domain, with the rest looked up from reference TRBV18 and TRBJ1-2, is NAGVMQNPRHLVRRRGQEARLRCSPMKGHSHVYWYRQLPEEGLKFMVYLQKENIIDESGMPKERFSAEFPKEGPSILRIQQVVRGDSAAYFCASSPPFGGDGYTFGSGTRLTVV.

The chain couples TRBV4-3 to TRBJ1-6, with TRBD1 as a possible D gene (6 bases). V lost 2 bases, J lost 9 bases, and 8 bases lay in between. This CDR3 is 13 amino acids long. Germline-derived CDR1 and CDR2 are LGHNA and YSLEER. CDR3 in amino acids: CASSQSRGSPLHF. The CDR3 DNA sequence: TGCGCCAGCAGCCAATCCAGGGGTTCACCCCTCCACTTT.

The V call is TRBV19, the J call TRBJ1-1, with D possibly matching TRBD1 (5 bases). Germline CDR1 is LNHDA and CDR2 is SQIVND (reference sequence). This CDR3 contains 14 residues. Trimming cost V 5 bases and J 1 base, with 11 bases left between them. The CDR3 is CASSGGGWNTEAFF. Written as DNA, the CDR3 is TGTGCCAGTAGTGGCGGGGGATGGAACACTGAAGCTTTCTTT. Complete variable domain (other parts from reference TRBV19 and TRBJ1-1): DGGITQSPKYLFRKEGQNVTLSCEQNLNHDAMYWYRQDPGQGLRLIYYSQIVNDFQKGDIAEGYSVSREKKESFPLTVTSAQKNPTAFYLCASSGGGWNTEAFFGQGTRLTVV.

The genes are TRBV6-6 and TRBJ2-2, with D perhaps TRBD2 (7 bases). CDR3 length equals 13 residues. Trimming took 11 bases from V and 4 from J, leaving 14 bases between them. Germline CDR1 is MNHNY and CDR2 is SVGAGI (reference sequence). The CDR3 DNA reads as TGTGCCGCCAAGGCGGGGGCCACCGGGGAGCTGTTTTTT. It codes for CAAKAGATGELFF.

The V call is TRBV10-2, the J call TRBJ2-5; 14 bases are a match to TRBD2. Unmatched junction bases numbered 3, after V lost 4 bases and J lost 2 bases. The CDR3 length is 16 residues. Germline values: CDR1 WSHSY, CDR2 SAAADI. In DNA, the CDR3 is TGCGCCAGCAGTGGCGGACTAGCGGGGGGACAAGAGACCCAGTACTTC. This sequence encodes CASSGGLAGGQETQYF.